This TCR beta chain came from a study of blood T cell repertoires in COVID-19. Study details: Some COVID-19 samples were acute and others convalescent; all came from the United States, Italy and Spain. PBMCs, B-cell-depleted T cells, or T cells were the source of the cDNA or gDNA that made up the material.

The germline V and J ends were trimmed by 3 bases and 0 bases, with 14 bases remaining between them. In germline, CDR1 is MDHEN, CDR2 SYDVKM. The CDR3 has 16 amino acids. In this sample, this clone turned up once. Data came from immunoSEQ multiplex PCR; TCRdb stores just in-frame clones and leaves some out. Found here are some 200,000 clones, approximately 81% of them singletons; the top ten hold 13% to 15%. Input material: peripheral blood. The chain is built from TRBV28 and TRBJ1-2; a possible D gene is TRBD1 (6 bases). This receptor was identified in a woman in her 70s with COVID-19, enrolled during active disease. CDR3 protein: CASSFNLGAPNYGYTF. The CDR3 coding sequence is TGTGCCAGCAGTTTTAACTTGGGGGCGCCTAACTATGGCTACACCTTC.